Listed here are 7 T cell receptor beta chains from one sample, sequenced in a study of CD8+CD57+ T cells in acquired aplastic anemia. The TCR beta profiling, which covered VDJ combination and CDR3 sequence, was carried out using genomic DNA as the template. TCRdb fed the reads into MiXCR, producing one record per CDR3 protein. The sample holds around 430,000 distinct CDR3 sequences, around a third seen once. Sequencing was done on patients that had shown CD8+CD57+ cell expansion by flow cytometry. The sample comprised sorted CD4+, CD8+, or CD8+CD57+ T cells (not recorded which) from PBMCs. These TCRs come from a human donor with aplastic anemia.

A note on this clonotype: This may stem from a read error, because a much larger clone lies one nucleotide away. DNA of the CDR3: TGTGCCAGTAGTATATCTATCAGGGTATCTGAAGCTTTCTTT. Translating it yields CASSISIRVSEAFF. V is TRBV19 and J is TRBJ1-1, with D possibly TRBD1 on 5 matching bases. Trimming stripped 2 bases from V and 6 bases from J, with 13 bases between. Germline CDR1 reads LNHDA; CDR2 reads SQIVND (reference sequence). The CDR3 covers 14 residues.

This clonotype has a count of ten or more. CDR3 sequence reads: CATSNSGELFF. CDR3 bases: TGTGCCACCAGTAATTCCGGGGAGCTGTTTTTT. The chain employs TRBV24-1 and TRBJ2-2; D is ambiguous. Looked up from germline, CDR1 is KGHDR and CDR2 is SFDVKD. There are 11 residues in the CDR3. V was trimmed by 6 bases and J by 6 bases, leaving 4 bases between them.

The chain has TRBV12-3 or TRBV12-4 and TRBJ2-7, with D hard to call. V was shortened by 7 bases and J by 0 bases, with 16 bases between the two germline ends. The CDR3 spans 15 residues. The CDR3 reads CASIGYRHSSYEQYF. In DNA, the CDR3 is TGTGCCAGCATAGGTTACCGTCATTCCTCCTACGAGCAGTACTTC.

In the case of this clonotype: The junction differs from germline at one of its ends, possibly a read error. The chain carries TRBV10-3 and TRBJ2-3, with TRBD2 matching 10 bases. The CDR3 has 17 residues. Germline V gene sequence: CDR1 ENHRY, CDR2 SYGVKD. CDR3 DNA sequence: TGTGCCAGCAGTGAGGAAGCTAGCGGGAGCTTCGCAGATACGCAGTATTTT. Translated, it gives CASSEEASGSFADTQYF.

This rearrangement joins TRBV4-1 to TRBJ2-6, with TRBD1 as a possible D gene (5 bases). Trimming pared 0 bases from V and 1 base from J, leaving 19 bases between. Germline CDR1 and CDR2: MGHRA and YSYEKL. The CDR3 sequence is 20 residues long. The CDR3 nucleotides are TGCGCCAGCAGCCAAGATTTAGTAGGGGCCCTGGGTTCTGGGGCCAACGTCCTGACTTTC. This encodes CASSQDLVGALGSGANVLTF.

The V gene is TRBV7-8, the J gene TRBJ2-5, with TRBD1 matching over 9 bases. The CDR3 length is 15 residues. CDR1 is SGHVS and CDR2 is FQNEAQ in the germline V gene. Trimming cost V 1 base and J 5 bases; bases outside gene matches: 5. CDR3 DNA: TGTGCCAGCAGCTTAGACGGGACAGGGCGGGAGACCCAGTACTTC. It translates to CASSLDGTGRETQYF.

CDR3 amino acids: CASSLDRGEDEKLFF. The CDR3 nucleotides read TGTGCCAGCAGCTTAGACAGGGGGGAAGACGAAAAACTGTTTTTT. The genes are TRBV7-9 and TRBJ1-4, with TRBD1 identical over 8 bases. The V and J ends lost 1 base and 8 bases, in that order; junction bases with no gene match: 6. The germline V gene encodes CDR1 SEHNR and CDR2 FQNEAQ (reference sequence). The CDR3 contains 15 residues.